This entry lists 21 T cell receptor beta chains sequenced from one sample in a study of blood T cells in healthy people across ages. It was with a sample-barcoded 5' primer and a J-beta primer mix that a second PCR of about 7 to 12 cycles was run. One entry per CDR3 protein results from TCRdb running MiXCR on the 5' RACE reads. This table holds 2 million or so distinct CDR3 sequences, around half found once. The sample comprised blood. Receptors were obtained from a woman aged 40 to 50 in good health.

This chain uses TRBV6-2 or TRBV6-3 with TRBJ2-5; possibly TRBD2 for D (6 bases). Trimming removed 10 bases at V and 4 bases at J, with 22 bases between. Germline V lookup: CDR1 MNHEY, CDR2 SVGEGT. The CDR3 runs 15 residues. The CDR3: CATDLMRGPRETQYF. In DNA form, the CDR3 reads TGTGCCACCGACCTTATGCGGGGACCCCGAGAGACCCAGTACTTC.

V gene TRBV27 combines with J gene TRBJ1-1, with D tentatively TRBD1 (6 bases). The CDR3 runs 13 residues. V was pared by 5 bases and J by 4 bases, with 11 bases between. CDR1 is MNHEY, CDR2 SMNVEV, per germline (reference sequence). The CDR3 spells CASSPHRVTEAFF. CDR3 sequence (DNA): TGTGCCAGCAGTCCACACAGGGTCACTGAAGCTTTCTTT.

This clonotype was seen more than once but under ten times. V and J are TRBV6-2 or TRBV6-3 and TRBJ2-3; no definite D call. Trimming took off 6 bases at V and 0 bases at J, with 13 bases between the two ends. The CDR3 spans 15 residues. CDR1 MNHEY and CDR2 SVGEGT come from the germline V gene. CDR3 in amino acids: CASSPLVLSTDTQYF. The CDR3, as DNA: TGTGCCAGCAGCCCATTAGTTCTTAGCACAGATACGCAGTATTTT.

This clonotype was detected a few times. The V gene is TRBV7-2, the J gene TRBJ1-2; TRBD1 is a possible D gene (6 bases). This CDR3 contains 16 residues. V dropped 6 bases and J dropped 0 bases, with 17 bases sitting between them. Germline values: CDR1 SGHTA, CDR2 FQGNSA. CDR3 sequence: CASRPGLWGPNYGYTF. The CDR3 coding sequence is TGTGCCAGCAGACCCGGTCTGTGGGGGCCTAACTATGGCTACACCTTC.

CDR3 DNA sequence: TGTGCCAGCAGCACCGGGGCTAGTCGAGAGACCCAGTACTTC. Protein: CASSTGASRETQYF. The chain has TRBV12-3 or TRBV12-4 and TRBJ2-4, with D perhaps given as TRBD1 or TRBD2 (5 bases each). Gene TRBJ2-5 matches the end of the DNA better, so the J call may be wrong. CDR3 length: 14 residues.

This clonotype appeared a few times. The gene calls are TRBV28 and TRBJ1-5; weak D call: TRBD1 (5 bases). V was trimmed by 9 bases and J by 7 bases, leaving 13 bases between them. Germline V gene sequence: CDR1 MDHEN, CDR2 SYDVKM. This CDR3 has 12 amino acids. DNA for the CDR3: TGTGCCAGGAATTCGGAGGGGCAGCCCCAGCATTTT. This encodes CARNSEGQPQHF.

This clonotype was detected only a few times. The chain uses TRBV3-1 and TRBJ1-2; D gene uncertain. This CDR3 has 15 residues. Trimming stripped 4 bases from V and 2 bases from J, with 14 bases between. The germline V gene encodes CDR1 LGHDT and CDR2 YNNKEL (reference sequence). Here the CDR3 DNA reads TGTGCCAGCAGCCGAGAAACAAGTAAGAACTATGGCTACACCTTC. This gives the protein CASSRETSKNYGYTF.

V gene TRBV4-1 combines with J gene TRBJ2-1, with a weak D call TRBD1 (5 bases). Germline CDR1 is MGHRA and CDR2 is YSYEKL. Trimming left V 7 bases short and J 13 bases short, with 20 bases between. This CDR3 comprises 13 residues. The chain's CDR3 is CASKDTVKETQFF. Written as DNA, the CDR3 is TGCGCCAGCAAGGACACAGTTAAAGAGACCCAGTTCTTC.

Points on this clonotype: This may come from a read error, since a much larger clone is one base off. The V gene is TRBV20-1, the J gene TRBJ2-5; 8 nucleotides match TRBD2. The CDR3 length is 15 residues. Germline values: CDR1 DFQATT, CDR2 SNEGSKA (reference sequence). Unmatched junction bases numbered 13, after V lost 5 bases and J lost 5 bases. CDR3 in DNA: TGCAGTGCTCTAATCCACGGGGGGGGTTGGGAGACCCAGTACTTC. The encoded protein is CSALIHGGGWETQYF.

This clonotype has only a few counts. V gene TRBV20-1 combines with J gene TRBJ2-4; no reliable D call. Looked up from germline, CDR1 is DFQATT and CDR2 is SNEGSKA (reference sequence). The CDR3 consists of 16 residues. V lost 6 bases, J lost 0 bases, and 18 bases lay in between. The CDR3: CSARRLTRLAKNIQYF. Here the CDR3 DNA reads TGCAGTGCCCGGAGACTTACACGGCTAGCCAAAAACATTCAGTACTTC.

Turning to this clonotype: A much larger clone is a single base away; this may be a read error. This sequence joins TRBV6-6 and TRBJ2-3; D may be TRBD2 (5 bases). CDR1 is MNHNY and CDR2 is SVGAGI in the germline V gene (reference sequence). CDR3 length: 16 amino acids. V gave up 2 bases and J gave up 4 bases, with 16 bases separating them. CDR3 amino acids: CASSYQAARVSDTQYF. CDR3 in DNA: TGTGCCAGCAGTTACCAGGCGGCGAGGGTGTCAGATACGCAGTATTTT.

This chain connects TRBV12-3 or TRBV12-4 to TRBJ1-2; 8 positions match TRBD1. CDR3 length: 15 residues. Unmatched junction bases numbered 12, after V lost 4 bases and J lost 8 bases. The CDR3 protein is CASSSNGQGLRGYTF. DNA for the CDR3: TGTGCCAGCAGTTCGAACGGACAGGGTTTAAGGGGCTACACCTTC.

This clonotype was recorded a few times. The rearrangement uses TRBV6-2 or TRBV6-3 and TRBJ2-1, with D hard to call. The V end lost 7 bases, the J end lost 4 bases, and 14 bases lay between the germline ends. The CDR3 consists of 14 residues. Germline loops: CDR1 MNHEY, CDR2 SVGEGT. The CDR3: CASKGNDVYNEQFF. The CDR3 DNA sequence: TGTGCCAGCAAAGGGAACGACGTGTACAATGAGCAGTTCTTC.

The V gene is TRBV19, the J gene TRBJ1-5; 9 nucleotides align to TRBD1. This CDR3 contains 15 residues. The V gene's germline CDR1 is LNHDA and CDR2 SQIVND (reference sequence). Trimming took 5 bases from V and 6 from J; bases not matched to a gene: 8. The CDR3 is CASSDGQGRSQPQHF. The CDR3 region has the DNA TGTGCCAGTAGTGACGGACAGGGGAGGAGTCAGCCCCAGCATTTT.

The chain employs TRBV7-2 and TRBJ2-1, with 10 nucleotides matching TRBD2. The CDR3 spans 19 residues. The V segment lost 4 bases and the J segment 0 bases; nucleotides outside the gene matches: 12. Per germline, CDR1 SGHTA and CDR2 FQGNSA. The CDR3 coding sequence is TGTGCCAGCAGCTCTCCACATAGCGGGGGGCAGAGCTCCTACAATGAGCAGTTCTTC. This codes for CASSSPHSGGQSSYNEQFF.

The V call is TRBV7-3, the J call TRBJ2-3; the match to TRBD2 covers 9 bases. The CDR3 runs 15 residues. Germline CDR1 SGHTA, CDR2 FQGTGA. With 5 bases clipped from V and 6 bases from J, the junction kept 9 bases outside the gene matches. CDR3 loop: CASSPQASGADTQYF. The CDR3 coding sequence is TGTGCCAGCAGCCCCCAGGCTAGCGGGGCCGATACGCAGTATTTT.

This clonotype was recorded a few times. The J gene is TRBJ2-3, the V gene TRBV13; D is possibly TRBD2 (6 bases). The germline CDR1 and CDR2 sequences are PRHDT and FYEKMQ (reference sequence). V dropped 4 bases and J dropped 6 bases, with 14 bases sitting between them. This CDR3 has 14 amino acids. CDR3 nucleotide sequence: TGTGCCAGCAGCTCTCAGACTAGTTTCGATACGCAGTATTTT. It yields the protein CASSSQTSFDTQYF.

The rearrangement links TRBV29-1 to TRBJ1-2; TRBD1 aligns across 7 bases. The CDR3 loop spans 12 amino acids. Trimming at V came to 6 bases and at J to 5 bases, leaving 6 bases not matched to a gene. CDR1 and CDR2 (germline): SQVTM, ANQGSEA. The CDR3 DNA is TGCAGCGTCGACAGGGAGCCATATGGCTACACCTTC. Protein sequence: CSVDREPYGYTF.

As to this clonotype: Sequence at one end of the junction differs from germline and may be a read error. The CDR3 DNA reads as TGTGCCAGCGGTCATAAGGGCCTGAACACTGAGGCTTTCTTT. It encodes CASGHKGLNTEAFF. The chain uses TRBV7-6 and TRBJ1-1; D gene ambiguous. The CDR3 spans 14 residues. Germline loops: CDR1 SGHVS, CDR2 FNYEAQ.

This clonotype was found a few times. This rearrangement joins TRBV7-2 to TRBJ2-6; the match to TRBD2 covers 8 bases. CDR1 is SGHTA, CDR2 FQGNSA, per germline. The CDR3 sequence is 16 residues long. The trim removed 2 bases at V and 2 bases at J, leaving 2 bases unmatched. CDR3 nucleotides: TGTGCCAGCAGCTTACGTAGCGGGGCTGGGGCCAACGTCCTGACTTTC. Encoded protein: CASSLRSGAGANVLTF. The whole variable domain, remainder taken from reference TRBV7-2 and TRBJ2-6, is GAGVSQSPSNKVTEKGKDVELRCDPISGHTALYWYRQSLGQGLEFLIYFQGNSAPDKSGLPSDRFSAERTGGSVSTLTIQRTQQEDSAVYLCASSLRSGAGANVLTFGAGSRLTVL.

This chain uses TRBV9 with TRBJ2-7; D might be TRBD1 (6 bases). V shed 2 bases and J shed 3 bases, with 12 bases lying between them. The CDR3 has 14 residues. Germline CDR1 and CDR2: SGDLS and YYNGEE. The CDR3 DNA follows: TGTGCCAGCAGCGTTGAACAGGGTGTCTACGAGCAGTACTTC. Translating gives CASSVEQGVYEQYF.